This T cell receptor (beta chain) was recovered during a study of blood T cell repertoires in COVID-19. Method: immunoSEQ multiplex PCR; TCRdb's copy keeps in-frame clones and lacks some. The repertoire holds some 87,000 clones, roughly 80% seen once, with 24% in the top ten. This TCR derives from a human donor in a cohort sampled during active COVID-19. The sequenced sample consisted of peripheral blood.

Here the CDR3 DNA reads TGTGCCAGCAGTTTGCAACCGGACAATGAGCAGTTCTTC. It yields the protein CASSLQPDNEQFF. The V and J genes are TRBV5-4 and TRBJ2-1; D not resolved. Germline CDR1 and CDR2: SGHNT and YYREEE (reference sequence). V lost 5 bases, J lost 5 bases, and 11 bases lay in between. CDR3 length equals 13 residues. The variable domain in full, completed from reference TRBV5-4 and TRBJ2-1, reads ETGVTQSPTHLIKTRGQQVTLRCSSQSGHNTVSWYQQALGQGPQFIFQYYREEENGRGNFPPRFSGLQFPNYSSELNVNALELDDSALYLCASSLQPDNEQFFGPGTRLTVL.